This T cell receptor (beta chain) came from a study of T cell responses to AZD1222 COVID-19 vaccine (dated by TCRdb to the early 2020s). In the study overall: AZD1222 recipients given second doses at about 4 weeks or at about 12 weeks were pooled, since spike-specific TCR depth and breadth were not found to differ between the two schedules. Enrollment into the trials was organized by age into subgroups of 18-55, 56-69 and 70-plus years, and those subgroups contained around 150, 28 and 57 TCR-sequenced participants, respectively. A total of 230 to 250 trial participants underwent TCR sequencing, of whom roughly 210 had received two doses of AZD1222 and 26 had received two doses of the MenACWY control vaccine. Broader findings and caveats from the paper: Participants were mostly white British and included more females than males, and it was suggested by the authors that clonal diversity may have been underestimated. Because no day 14 peak-response samples were available, repertoires were characterized only after the peak T cell response. After two AZD1222 doses, spike-specific TCR breadth and depth were significantly higher than at day 0 and than in MenACWY recipients. In the small 56-69-year group, the increase in depth fell short of significance, most likely because of low power. CD4 TCRs associated with the vaccine covered the entire spike protein, and the dominant responses were in regions 160-218 and 743-854. Reportedly, close to half of the unique spike-specific TCRs recognized epitopes lying outside the regions that are mutated in the B.1.351 and B.1.1.7 variants. Only a handful of AZD1222 recipients were SARS-CoV-2 seropositive at baseline, limiting conclusions about previously exposed vaccinees.

The CDR3 regions of human TCRbeta chains were analyzed by immunosequencing. Per the original workflow: TCRs in the repertoires were matched against a reference library of SARS-CoV-2-specific TCRs that had been generated with the MIRA antigen-specificity platform. Breadth meant the fraction of unique TCRs that were SARS-CoV-2-associated, whereas depth meant the fraction of total T cells that were SARS-CoV-2-associated. Using the MIRA data, each spike-specific TCR was assigned both to the spike region to which the TCR was reactive and to a CD4 or CD8 class. Log10-transformed breadth and depth values were compared by one-way ANOVA with Sidak's multiple comparisons tests. TCRdb took this table from immuneACCESS and kept in-frame rearrangements with V and J called. Such tables lack part of the clones; where checked against another copy, unresolved V genes explain under half of the gap, and the rest is unexplained. The DNA gave D and trimming, while V, J and clone size come from that table. Within this sample are roughly 140,000 clones, with about 93% of them counted one time only. The ten largest clonotypes hold roughly 1.3% of the sample.

The CDR3 measures 13 amino acids from cysteine to phenylalanine. The kept DNA is CDR3 alone, 39 bases in frame from the first base. Trimming takes 6 bases from V and 7 bases from J, and the germline ends sit 12 bases apart. According to the study, the label for this sample's time point signals: baseline before first vaccination. Vaccinee samples came from UK trials COV001 and COV002, including a single-blind randomized controlled phase 2/3 trial of AZD1222 (ChAdOx1 nCoV-19) in healthy adults. Trial participant PBMC samples were collected at day 0 and day 28 after the second dose for TCRbeta chain sequencing. Concerning this clone: Its antigen is currently not known. Nothing much larger sits one base from this clone, and base qualities are not available.

This receptor was taken from an adult in good health. The V and J segments used are TRBV12-3 or TRBV12-4 and TRBJ1-4, with no confidently assigned D gene. This specimen consisted of peripheral blood, obtained on day 0 of AZD1222 vaccination. The CDR3 here reads CASREFSAEKLFF. The DNA sequence is TGTGCCAGCAGGGAGTTTTCAGCTGAAAAACTGTTTTTT.